Included here is one T cell receptor beta chain sequence, with context. Antigen specificity is unknown. The data originate from a study of cytomegalovirus exposure and HLA in healthy donors. Study-wide results and limits: Subsequent analysis showed first-cohort TCR clusters tending to co-occur in 120 validation repertoires.

Sequencing was performed with immunoSEQ multiplex PCR; in TCRdb, only in-frame clones are kept and a portion is missing. Of a few hundred thousand clones listed, 88% are singletons. The CDR3 contains 17 residues. The V gene lost 0 bases and the J gene lost 4 bases, with 13 bases spanning the gap. Germline CDR1 is SGHAT and CDR2 is FQNNGV. The receptor comes from a man aged 25 to 40 in good health and CMV-seronegative. The chain employs TRBV11-2 and TRBJ1-6; possible D gene TRBD1, 5 bases. The sequenced sample was PBMCs. CDR3 in DNA: TGTGCCAGCAGCTTAGATCGGGGGAACTCTTATAATTCACCCCTCCACTTT. It translates to CASSLDRGNSYNSPLHF.